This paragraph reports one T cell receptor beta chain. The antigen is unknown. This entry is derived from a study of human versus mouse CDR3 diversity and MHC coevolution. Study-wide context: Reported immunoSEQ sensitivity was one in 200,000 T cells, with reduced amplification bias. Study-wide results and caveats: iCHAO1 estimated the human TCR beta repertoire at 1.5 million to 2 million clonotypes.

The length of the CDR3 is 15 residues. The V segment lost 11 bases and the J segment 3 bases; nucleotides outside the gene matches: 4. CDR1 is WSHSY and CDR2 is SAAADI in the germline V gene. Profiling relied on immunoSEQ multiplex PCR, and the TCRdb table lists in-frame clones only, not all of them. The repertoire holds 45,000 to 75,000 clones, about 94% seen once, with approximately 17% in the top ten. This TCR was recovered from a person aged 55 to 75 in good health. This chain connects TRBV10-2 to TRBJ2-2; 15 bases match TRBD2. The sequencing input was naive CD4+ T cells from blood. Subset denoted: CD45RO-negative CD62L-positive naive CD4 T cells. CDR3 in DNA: TGCGCCGGGACTAGCGGGAGGAGGGACACCGGGGAGCTGTTTTTT. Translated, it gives CAGTSGRRDTGELFF.